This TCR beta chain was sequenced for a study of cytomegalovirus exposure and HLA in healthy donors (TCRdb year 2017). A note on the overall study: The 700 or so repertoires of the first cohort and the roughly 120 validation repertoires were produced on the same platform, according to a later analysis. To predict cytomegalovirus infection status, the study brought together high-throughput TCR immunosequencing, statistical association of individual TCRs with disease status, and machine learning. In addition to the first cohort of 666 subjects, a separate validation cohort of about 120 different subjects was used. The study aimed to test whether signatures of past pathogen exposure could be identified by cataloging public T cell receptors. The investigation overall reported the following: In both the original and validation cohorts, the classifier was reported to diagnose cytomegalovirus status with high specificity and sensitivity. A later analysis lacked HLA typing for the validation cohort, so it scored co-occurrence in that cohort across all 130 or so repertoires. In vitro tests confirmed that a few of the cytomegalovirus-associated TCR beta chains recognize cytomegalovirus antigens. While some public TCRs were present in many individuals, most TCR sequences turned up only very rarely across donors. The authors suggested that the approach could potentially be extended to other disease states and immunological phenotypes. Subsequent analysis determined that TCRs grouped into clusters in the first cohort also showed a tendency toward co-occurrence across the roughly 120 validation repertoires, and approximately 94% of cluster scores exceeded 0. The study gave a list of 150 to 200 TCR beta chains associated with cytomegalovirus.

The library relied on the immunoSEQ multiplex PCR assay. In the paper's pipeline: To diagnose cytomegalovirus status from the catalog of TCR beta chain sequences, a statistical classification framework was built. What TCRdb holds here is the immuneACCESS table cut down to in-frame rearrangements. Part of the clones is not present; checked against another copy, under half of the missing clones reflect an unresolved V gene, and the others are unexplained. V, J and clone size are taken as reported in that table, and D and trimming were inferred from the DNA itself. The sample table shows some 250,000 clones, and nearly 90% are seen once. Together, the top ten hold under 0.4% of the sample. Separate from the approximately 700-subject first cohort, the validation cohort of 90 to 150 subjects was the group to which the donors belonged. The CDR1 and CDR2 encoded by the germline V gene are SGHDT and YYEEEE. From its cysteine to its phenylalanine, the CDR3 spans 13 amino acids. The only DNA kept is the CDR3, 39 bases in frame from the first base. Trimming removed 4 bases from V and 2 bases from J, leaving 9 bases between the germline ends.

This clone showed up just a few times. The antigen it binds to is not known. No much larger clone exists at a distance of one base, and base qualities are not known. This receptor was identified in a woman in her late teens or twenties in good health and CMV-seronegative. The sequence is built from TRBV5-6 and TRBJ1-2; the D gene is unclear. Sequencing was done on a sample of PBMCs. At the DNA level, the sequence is TGTGCCAGCAGCCCCACGGGGAACTATGGCTACACCTTC. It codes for CASSPTGNYGYTF.